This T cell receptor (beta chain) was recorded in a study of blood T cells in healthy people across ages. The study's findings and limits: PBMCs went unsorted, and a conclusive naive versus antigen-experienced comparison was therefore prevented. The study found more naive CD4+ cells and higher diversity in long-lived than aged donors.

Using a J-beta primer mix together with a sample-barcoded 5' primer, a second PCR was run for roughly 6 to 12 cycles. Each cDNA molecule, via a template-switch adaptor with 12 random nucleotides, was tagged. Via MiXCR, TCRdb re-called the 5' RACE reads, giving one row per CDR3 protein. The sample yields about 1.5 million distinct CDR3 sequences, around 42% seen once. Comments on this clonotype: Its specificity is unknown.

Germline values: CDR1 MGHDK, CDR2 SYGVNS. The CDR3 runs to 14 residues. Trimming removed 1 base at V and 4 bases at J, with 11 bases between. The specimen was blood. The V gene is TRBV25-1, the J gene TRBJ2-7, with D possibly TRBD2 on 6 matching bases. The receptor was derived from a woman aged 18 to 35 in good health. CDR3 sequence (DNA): TGTGCCAGCAGTGAATCCGGCGGGGCGTACGAGCAGTACTTC. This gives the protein CASSESGGAYEQYF.